This T cell receptor (beta chain) is from a study of cytomegalovirus exposure and HLA in healthy donors. Study-wide results and caveats: A subsequent analysis found that TCR clusters from the first cohort also tended to co-occur in the 120 or so validation repertoires, with 94% of cluster scores above 0.

From germline, CDR1 is SGHAT and CDR2 FQNNGV. CDR3 length: 12 residues. V was clipped by 7 bases and J by 3 bases; unmatched bases: 2. A note on this clone: Its antigen is unidentified.

The method was immunoSEQ multiplex PCR; TCRdb's version includes in-frame clones alone and lacks a portion of them. The sample shows some 80,000 clones, around 96% of them seen only once. J is TRBJ2-5 and V is TRBV11-2, with 7 bases identical to TRBD1. The sample consisted of PBMCs. The source of this sequence is a woman aged 18-29 years in good health and CMV-seronegative. CDR3 sequence: CASTDREETQYF. The CDR3, as DNA: TGTGCCAGCACCGACAGGGAAGAGACCCAGTACTTC.